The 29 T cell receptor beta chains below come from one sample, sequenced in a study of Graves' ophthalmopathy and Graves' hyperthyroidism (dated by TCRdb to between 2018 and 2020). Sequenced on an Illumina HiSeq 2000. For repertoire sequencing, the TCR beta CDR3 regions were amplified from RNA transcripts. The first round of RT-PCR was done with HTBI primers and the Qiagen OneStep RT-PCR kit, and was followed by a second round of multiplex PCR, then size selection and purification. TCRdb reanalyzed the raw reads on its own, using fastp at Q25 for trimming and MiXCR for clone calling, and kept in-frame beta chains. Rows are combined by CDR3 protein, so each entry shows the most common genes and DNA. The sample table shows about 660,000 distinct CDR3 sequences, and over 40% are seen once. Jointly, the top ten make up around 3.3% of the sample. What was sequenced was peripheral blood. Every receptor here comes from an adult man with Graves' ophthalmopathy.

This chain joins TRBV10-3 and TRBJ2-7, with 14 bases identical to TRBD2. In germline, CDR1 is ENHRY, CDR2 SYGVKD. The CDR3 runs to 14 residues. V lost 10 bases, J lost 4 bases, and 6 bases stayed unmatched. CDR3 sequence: CASSGLAGGYEQYF. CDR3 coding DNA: TGTGCCAGCAGCGGACTAGCGGGGGGATACGAGCAGTACTTC.

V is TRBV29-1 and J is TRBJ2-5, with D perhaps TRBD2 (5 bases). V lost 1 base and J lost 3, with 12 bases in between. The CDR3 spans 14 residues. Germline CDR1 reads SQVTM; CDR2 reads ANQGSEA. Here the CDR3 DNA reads TGCAGCGTTGAAGGCCAAGCCGGGGAAGAGACCCAGTACTTC. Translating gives CSVEGQAGEETQYF.

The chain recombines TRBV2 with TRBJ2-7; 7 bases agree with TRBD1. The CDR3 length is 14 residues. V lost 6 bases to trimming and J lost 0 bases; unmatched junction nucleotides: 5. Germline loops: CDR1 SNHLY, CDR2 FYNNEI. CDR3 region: CASSSGQTSYEQYF. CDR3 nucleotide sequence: TGTGCCAGCAGCTCGGGACAGACCTCCTACGAGCAGTACTTC. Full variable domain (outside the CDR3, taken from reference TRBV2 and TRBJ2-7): EPEVTQTPSHQVTQMGQEVILRCVPISNHLYFYWYRQILGQKVEFLVSFYNNEISEKSEIFDDQFSVERPDGSNFTLKIRSTKLEDSAMYFCASSSGQTSYEQYFGPGTRLTVT.

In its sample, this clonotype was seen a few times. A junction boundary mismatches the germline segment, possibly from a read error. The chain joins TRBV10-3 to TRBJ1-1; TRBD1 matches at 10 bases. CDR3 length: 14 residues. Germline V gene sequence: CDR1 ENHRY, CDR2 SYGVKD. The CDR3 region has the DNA TGTGCCAGCAGTCTAACTGGGACAGGGGTGGAAGCTTTCTTT. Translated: CASSLTGTGVEAFF.

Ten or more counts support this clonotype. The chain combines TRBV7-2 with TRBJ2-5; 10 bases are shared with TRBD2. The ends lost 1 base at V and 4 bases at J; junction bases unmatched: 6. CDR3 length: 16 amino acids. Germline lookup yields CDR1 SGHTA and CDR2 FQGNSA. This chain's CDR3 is CASSLGSSGSLETQYF. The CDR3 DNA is TGTGCCAGCAGCTTAGGGTCTAGCGGGAGTCTAGAGACCCAGTACTTC. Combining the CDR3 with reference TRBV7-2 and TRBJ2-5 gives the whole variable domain GAGVSQSPSNKVTEKGKDVELRCDPISGHTALYWYRQSLGQGLEFLIYFQGNSAPDKSGLPSDRFSAERTGGSVSTLTIQRTQQEDSAVYLCASSLGSSGSLETQYFGPGTRLLVL.

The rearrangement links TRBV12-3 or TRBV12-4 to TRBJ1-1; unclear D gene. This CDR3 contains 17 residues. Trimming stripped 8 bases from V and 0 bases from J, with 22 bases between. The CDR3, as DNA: TGTGCCAGCTCGACCGGTGGAGGCCGCGGAATGAACACTGAAGCTTTCTTT. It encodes CASSTGGGRGMNTEAFF.

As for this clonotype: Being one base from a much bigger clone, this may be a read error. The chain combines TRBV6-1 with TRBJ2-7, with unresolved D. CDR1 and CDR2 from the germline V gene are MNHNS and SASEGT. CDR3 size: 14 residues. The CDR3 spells CARRPRLGSYEQYF. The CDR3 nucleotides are TGTGCCCGCAGGCCGAGACTGGGGTCCTACGAGCAGTACTTC.

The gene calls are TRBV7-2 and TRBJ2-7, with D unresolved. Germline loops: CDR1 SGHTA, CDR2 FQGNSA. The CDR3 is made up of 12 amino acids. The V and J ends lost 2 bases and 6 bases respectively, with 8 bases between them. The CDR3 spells CASSLIGSEQYF. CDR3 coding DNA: TGTGCCAGCAGCTTAATAGGTAGCGAGCAGTACTTC.

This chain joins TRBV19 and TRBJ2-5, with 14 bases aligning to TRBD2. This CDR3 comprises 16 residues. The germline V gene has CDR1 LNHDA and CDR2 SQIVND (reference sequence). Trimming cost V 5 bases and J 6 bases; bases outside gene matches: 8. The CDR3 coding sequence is TGTGCCAGTAGTTCGCGGACTAGCGGGGGGCGGCAGACCCAGTACTTC. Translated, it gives CASSSRTSGGRQTQYF.

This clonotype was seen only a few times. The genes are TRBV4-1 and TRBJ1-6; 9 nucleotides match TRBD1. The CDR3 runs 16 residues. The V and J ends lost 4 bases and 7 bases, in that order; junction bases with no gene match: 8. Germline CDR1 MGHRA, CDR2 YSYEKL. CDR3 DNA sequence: TGCGCCAGCAGCCCCTCAGTTGGGACAGGGAATTCACCCCTCCACTTT. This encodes CASSPSVGTGNSPLHF.

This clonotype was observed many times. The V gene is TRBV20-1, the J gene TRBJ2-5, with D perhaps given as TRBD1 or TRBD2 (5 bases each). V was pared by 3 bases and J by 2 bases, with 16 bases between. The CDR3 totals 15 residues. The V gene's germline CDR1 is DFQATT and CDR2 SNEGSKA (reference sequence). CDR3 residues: CSASPRGSVQETQYF. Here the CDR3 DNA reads TGCAGTGCTAGTCCGAGGGGTAGCGTTCAAGAGACCCAGTACTTC.

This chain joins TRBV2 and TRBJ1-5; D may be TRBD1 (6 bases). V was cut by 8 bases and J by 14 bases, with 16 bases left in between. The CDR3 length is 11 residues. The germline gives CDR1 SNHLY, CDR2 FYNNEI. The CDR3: CASHAGAYEHF. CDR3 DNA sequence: TGTGCCAGCCACGCAGGGGCCTACGAGCATTTT.

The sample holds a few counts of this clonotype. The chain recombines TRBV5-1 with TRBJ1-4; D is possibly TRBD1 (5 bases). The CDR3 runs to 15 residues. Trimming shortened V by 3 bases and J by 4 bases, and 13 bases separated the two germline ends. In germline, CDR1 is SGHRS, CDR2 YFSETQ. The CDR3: CASSYVGDLNEKLFF. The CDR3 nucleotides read TGCGCCAGCAGCTATGTTGGGGACCTTAATGAAAAACTGTTTTTT.

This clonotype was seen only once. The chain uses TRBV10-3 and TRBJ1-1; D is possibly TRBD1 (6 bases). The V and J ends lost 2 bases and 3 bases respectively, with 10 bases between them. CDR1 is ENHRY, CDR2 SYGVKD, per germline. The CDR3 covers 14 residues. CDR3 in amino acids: CAISEAGTHTEAFF. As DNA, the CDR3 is TGTGCCATCAGTGAGGCGGGGACACACACTGAAGCTTTCTTT.

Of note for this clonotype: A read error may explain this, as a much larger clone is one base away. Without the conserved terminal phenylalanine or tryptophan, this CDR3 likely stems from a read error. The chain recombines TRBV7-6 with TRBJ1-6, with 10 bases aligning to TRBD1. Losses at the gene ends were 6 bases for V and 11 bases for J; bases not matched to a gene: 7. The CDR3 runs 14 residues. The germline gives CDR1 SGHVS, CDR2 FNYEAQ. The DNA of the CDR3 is TGTGCCAGCAGTCCGGGACAGGGGTTACCACCCCTCCACTGT. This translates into CASSPGQGLPPLHC.

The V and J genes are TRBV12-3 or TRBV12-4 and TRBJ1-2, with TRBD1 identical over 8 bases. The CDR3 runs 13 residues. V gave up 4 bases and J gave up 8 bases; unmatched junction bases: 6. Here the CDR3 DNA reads TGTGCCAGCAGTTCCTACAGGGGGAGGGGCTACACCTTC. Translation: CASSSYRGRGYTF.

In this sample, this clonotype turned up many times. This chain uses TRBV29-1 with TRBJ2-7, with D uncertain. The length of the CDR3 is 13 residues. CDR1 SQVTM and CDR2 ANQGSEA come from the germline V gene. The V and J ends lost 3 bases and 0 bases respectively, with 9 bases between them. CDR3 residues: CSVEAGNSYEQYF. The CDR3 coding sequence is TGCAGCGTTGAGGCAGGTAACTCCTACGAGCAGTACTTC.

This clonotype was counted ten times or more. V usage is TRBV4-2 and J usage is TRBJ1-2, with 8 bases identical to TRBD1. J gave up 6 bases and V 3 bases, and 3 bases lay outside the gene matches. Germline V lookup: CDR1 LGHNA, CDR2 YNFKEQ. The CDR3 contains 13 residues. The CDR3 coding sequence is TGTGCCAGCAGCCACCAGGGGGCAAATGGCTACACCTTC. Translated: CASSHQGANGYTF.

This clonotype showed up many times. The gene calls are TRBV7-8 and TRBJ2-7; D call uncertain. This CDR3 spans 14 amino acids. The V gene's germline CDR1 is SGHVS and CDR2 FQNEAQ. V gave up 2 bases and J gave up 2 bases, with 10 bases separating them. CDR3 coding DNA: TGTGCCAGCAGCTTAAGTTCGAGGACCTACGAGCAGTACTTC. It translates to CASSLSSRTYEQYF.

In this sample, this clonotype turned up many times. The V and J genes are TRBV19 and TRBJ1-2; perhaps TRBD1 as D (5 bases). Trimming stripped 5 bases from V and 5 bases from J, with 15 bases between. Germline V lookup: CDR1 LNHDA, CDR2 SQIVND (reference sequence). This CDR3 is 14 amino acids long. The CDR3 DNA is TGTGCCAGTAGTTCGGCAGGGAACGAGTATGGCTACACCTTC. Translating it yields CASSSAGNEYGYTF.

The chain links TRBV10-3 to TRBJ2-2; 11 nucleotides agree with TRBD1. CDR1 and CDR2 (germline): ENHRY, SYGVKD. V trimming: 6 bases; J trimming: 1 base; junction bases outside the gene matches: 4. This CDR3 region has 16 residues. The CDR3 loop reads CAIRGTGGLNTGELFF. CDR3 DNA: TGTGCCATCAGAGGGACAGGGGGTTTGAACACCGGGGAGCTGTTTTTT.

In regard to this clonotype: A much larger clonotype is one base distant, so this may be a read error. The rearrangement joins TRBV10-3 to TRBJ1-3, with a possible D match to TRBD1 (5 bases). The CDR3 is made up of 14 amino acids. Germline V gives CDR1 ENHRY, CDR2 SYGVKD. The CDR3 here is CAISDPDTGSTIYF. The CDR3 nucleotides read TGTGCCATCAGTGACCCGGACACTGGAAGCACCATATATTTT.

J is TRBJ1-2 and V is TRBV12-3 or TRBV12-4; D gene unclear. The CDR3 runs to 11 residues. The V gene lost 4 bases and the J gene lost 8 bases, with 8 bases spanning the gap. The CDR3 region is CASSSDRGYTF. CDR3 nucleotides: TGTGCCAGCAGTTCCGACCGGGGCTACACCTTC.

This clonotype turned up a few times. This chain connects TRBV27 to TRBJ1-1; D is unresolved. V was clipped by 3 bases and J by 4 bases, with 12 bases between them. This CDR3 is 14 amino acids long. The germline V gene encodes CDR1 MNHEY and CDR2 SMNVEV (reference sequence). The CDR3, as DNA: TGTGCCAGCAGTTTTTGGGCGGCCGGCACTGAAGCTTTCTTT. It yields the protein CASSFWAAGTEAFF.

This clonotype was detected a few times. This chain's CDR3 is CAQRPDQGGYGYTF. DNA of the CDR3: TGTGCCCAGCGACCTGATCAAGGCGGCTATGGCTACACCTTC. The chain recombines TRBV2 with TRBJ1-2; D unclear. V gave up 11 bases and J gave up 4 bases, with 20 bases separating them. Germline V gives CDR1 SNHLY, CDR2 FYNNEI. The CDR3 is 14 amino acids.

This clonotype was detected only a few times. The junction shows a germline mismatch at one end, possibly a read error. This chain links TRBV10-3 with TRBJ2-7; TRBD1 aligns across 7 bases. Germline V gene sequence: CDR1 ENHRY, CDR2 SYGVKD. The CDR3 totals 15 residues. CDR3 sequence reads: CASSYSTGKIFEQYF. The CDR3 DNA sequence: TGTGCCAGCAGTTACTCGACAGGGAAGATCTTCGAGCAGTACTTC.

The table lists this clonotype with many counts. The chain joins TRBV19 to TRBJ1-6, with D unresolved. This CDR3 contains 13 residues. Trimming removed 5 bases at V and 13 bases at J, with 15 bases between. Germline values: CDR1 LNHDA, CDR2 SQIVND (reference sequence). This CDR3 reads CASSVGLRNPLHF. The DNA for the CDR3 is TGTGCCAGTAGTGTCGGACTGCGCAACCCCCTCCACTTT.

CDR3 residues: CAISEQGGAGANVLTF. In nucleotides, the CDR3 is TGTGCCATCAGTGAGCAGGGTGGGGCTGGGGCCAACGTCCTGACTTTC. The gene calls are TRBV10-3 and TRBJ2-6, with D perhaps matching TRBD1 (5 bases). The CDR3 is made up of 16 amino acids. Germline CDR1 and CDR2: ENHRY and SYGVKD. Trimming pared 2 bases from V and 2 bases from J, leaving 10 bases between.

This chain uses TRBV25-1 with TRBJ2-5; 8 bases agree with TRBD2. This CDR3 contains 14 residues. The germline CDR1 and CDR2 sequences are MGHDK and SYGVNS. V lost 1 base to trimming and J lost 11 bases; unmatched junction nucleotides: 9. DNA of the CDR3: TGTGCCAGCAGTGAATTAGGGACTAGTGATGAGCAGTACTTC. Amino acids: CASSELGTSDEQYF.